The clone carrying this TCR beta chain was recorded a few times. The antigen is unknown. Amplification yielded TCR beta CDR3 regions, with RNA transcripts as the source. The HTBI primer set drove a first-round RT-PCR of the TCR CDR3. TCRdb re-called the multiplex PCR reads through MiXCR, storing one row per CDR3 protein. Of about 370,000 distinct CDR3 sequences listed, 13% to 15% are singletons. This entry belongs to a study of T cells in Graves' hyperthyroidism and ophthalmopathy. Notes on the study in general: Stable hyperthyroidism was separated from ophthalmopathy by a model based on 13 V-J features.

This receptor was identified in a woman aged 60 to 75 with Graves' ophthalmopathy. Sequenced input: blood.

CDR3 sequence reads: CASSSPGTGVFVEQYF. DNA for the CDR3: TGTGCCAGCAGCTCCCCCGGGACAGGGGTTTTTGTCGAGCAGTACTTC. This chain joins TRBV7-9 and TRBJ2-7; 10 bases fit TRBD1. The CDR3 has 16 residues. CDR1 is SEHNR, CDR2 FQNEAQ, per germline (reference sequence). Losses at the gene ends were 4 bases for V and 6 bases for J; bases not matched to a gene: 12.